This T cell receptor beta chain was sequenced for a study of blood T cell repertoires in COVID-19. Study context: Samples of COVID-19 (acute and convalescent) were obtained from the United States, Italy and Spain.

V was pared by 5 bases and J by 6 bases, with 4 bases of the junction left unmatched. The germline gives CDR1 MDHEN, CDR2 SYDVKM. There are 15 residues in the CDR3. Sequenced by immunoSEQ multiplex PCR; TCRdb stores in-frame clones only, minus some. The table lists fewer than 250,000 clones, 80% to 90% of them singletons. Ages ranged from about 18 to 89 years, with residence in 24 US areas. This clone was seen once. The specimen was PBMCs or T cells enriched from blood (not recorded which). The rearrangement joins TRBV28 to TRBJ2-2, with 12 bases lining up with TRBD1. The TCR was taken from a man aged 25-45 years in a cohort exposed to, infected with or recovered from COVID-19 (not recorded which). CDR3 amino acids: CASSPRDRGPGELFF. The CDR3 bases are TGTGCCAGCAGTCCCAGGGACAGGGGGCCCGGGGAGCTGTTTTTT.